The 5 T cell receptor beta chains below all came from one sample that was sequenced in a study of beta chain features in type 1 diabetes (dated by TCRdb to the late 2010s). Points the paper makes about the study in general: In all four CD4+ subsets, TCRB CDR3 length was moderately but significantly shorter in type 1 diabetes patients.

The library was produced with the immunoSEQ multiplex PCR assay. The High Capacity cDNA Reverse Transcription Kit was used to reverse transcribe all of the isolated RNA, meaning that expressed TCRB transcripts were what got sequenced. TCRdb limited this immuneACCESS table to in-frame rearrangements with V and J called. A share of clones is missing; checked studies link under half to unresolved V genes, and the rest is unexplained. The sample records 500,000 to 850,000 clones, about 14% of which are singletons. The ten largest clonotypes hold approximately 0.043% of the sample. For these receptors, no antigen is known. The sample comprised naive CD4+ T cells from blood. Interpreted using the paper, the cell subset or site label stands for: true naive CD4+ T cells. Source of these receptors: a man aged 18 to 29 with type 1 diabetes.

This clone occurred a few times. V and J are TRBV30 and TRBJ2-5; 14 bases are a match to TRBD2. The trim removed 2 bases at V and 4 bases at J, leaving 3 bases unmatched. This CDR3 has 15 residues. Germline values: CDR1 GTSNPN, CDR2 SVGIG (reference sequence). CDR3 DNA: TGTGCCTGGAGTCGACTAGCGGGAGGGCCAGAGACCCAGTACTTC. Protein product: CAWSRLAGGPETQYF.

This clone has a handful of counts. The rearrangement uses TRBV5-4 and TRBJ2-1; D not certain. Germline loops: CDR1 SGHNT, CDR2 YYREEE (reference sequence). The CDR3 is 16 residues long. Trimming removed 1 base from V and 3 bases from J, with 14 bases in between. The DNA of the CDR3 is TGTGCCAGCAGCTTGAAGACTCGAGGAGACTACAATGAGCAGTTCTTC. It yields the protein CASSLKTRGDYNEQFF.

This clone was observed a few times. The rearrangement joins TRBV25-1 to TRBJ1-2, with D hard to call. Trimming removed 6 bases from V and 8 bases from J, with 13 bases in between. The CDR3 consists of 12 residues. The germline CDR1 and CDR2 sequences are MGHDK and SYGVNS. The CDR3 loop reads CASSEPGSGYTF. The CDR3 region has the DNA TGTGCCAGCAGCGAACCGGGATCGGGCTACACCTTC.

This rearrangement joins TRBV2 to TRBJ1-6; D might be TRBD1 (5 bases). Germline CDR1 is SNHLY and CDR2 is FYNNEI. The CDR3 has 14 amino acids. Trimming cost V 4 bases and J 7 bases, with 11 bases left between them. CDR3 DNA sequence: TGTGCCAGCAGTGTCCAGGACACGAATTCACCCCTCCACTTT. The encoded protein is CASSVQDTNSPLHF.

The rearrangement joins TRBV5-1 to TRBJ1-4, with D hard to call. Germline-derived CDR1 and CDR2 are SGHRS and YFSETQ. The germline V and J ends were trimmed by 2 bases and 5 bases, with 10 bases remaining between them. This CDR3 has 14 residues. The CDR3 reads CASSFGSKNEKLFF. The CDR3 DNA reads TGCGCCAGCAGCTTTGGCTCGAAAAATGAAAAACTGTTTTTT.